The 17 T cell receptor beta chains presented below share a single source sample, sequenced in a study of T cells in localized non-small cell lung cancer. Using immunoSEQ multiplex PCR, the repertoire was profiled, and TCRdb retains in-frame clones only, with some absent. This sample yields about 59,000 clones, of which 91% are seen a single time; about 20% belongs to the top ten. Sequencing used peripheral blood, obtained before any cancer treatment. These receptor sequences come from a man aged 35 to 69 with stage I lung adenocarcinoma.

This chain joins TRBV7-9 and TRBJ2-7; D not resolved. V lost 3 bases and J lost 1, with 4 bases in between. Germline V gene data show CDR1 as SEHNR and CDR2 as FQNEAQ (reference sequence). This CDR3 is 12 amino acids long. CDR3 nucleotides: TGTGCCAGCAGCTTCCGGTCCTACGAGCAGTACTTC. It yields the protein CASSFRSYEQYF.

The V call is TRBV21-1, the J call TRBJ2-7; the table's D call, TRBD1, has no DNA check behind it. TRBV21-1 is an annotated pseudogene. This CDR3 spans 15 amino acids. CDR3 protein: CASSKINRGLYEQYF. The CDR3 bases are TGTGCCAGCAGCAAAATAAACAGGGGGCTCTACGAGCAGTACTTC.

This clone was observed once. The chain joins TRBV9 to TRBJ1-3; weak D call: TRBD1 (6 bases). V lost 0 bases, J lost 4 bases, and 17 bases lay in between. The CDR3 spans 17 residues. From germline, CDR1 is SGDLS and CDR2 YYNGEE. CDR3 DNA: TGTGCCAGCAGCGTAGGTCCCGCCGGGGGCAAGGGAAACACCATATATTTT. Its translation is CASSVGPAGGKGNTIYF.

The CDR3 DNA sequence: TGCGCCAGCAGCCAAGTGGGTGGTGAGCAGTTCTTC. This sequence encodes CASSQVGGEQFF. J is TRBJ2-1 and V is TRBV4-1, with D unresolved. The CDR3 length is 12 residues. Deletions cut 1 base from V and 9 bases from J, with 7 bases between. Germline CDR1 and CDR2: MGHRA and YSYEKL.

V usage is TRBV10-3 and J usage is TRBJ1-2; D gene unclear. The germline gives CDR1 ENHRY, CDR2 SYGVKD. Trimming left V 0 bases short and J 4 bases short, with 6 bases between. This CDR3 comprises 13 residues. For the CDR3, the DNA is TGTGCCATCAGTGAGTCGGCAGGCTATGGCTACACCTTC. This encodes CAISESAGYGYTF.

The CDR3: CASSRDRAYEQYF. DNA of the CDR3: TGTGCCAGTAGTAGGGACAGGGCCTACGAGCAGTACTTC. This sequence joins TRBV19 and TRBJ2-7; 9 bases line up with TRBD1. The length of the CDR3 is 13 residues. Germline loops: CDR1 LNHDA, CDR2 SQIVND (reference sequence). The V segment lost 4 bases and the J segment 2 bases; nucleotides outside the gene matches: 0.

The V gene is TRBV5-1, the J gene TRBJ2-2, with TRBD2 as a possible D gene (7 bases). V lost 4 bases and J lost 0, with 10 bases in between. This CDR3 is 15 amino acids long. Per germline, CDR1 SGHRS and CDR2 YFSETQ. The CDR3 bases are TGCGCCAGCAGCACGGGGGGCGCGAACACCGGGGAGCTGTTTTTT. Residues: CASSTGGANTGELFF.

The rearrangement links TRBV15 to TRBJ1-3; 8 bases match TRBD1. V shed 8 bases and J 3 bases; nucleotides not matched to a gene: 9. Per the germline V gene, CDR1 is LNHNV and CDR2 is YYDKDF (reference sequence). CDR3 length: 15 residues. The CDR3 DNA is TGTGCCACCTCGACAGGGGCCTTGGGTGGAAACACCATATATTTT. This codes for CATSTGALGGNTIYF.

The chain links TRBV5-4 to TRBJ2-2, with 11 bases matching TRBD2. Germline loops: CDR1 SGHNT, CDR2 YYREEE (reference sequence). CDR3 length: 14 residues. V lost 4 bases and J lost 7; bases outside the gene matches: 3. The CDR3 sequence: CASSHGTSGGELFF. The CDR3 region has the DNA TGTGCCAGCAGCCACGGGACTAGCGGCGGGGAGCTGTTTTTT.

The chain carries TRBV20-1 and TRBJ2-1; tentative D call: TRBD2 (6 bases). Germline V gives CDR1 DFQATT, CDR2 SNEGSKA (reference sequence). This CDR3 contains 11 residues. V was trimmed by 6 bases and J by 8 bases, leaving 11 bases between them. The CDR3, as DNA: TGCAGTGCACGACTAGTGGATGAGCAGTTCTTC. As protein: CSARLVDEQFF.

The chain recombines TRBV5-3 with TRBJ2-7; 7 bases line up with TRBD2. TRBV5-3 is given ORF status, its function remaining uncertain. CDR3 length: 16 residues. V dropped 4 bases and J dropped 4; count of bases not matched to a gene: 14. The CDR3 loop reads CARSPKRLAEDYEQYF. CDR3 DNA sequence: TGTGCCAGAAGCCCGAAAAGGCTAGCGGAAGATTACGAGCAGTACTTC.

V is TRBV27 and J is TRBJ1-1; no clear D gene. The germline V gene encodes CDR1 MNHEY and CDR2 SMNVEV (reference sequence). V lost 5 bases to trimming and J lost 0 bases, with 10 bases between them. The CDR3 has 14 residues. CDR3 loop: CASSRGNMNTEAFF. As DNA, the CDR3 is TGTGCCAGCAGTCGGGGTAACATGAACACTGAAGCTTTCTTT.

The rearrangement links TRBV28 to TRBJ2-1; no reliable D call. Germline V lookup: CDR1 MDHEN, CDR2 SYDVKM. This CDR3 comprises 12 residues. With 3 bases removed from V and 5 bases from J, the gap between germline ends came to 5 bases. CDR3 region: CASSFSNNEQFF. CDR3 coding DNA: TGTGCCAGCAGTTTCTCTAACAATGAGCAGTTCTTC.

This clone was seen just once. This chain connects TRBV7-9 to TRBJ2-5, with 8 nucleotides matching TRBD2. This CDR3 comprises 15 residues. Germline-derived CDR1 and CDR2 are SEHNR and FQNEAQ (reference sequence). Trimming took 3 bases from V and 4 from J; bases not matched to a gene: 7. The CDR3 is CASSFDGRGGETQYF. In DNA, the CDR3 is TGTGCCAGCAGCTTTGACGGGAGGGGTGGAGAGACCCAGTACTTC.

CDR3 DNA sequence: TGTGCCTCCGCTCCAGGGGACAGGGGGTCCTACGAGCAGTACTTC. Translation: CASAPGDRGSYEQYF. The chain links TRBV19 to TRBJ2-7, with 11 bases lining up with TRBD1. Trimming cost V 11 bases and J 1 base; bases outside gene matches: 10. This CDR3 spans 15 amino acids. The germline gives CDR1 LNHDA, CDR2 SQIVND (reference sequence).

V gene TRBV7-9 combines with J gene TRBJ1-4; D uncertain. Germline V CDR1 and CDR2: SEHNR, FQNEAQ (reference sequence). V dropped 4 bases and J dropped 8 bases, with 11 bases sitting between them. The CDR3 is made up of 13 amino acids. The CDR3 region is CASSSMTAEKLFF. CDR3 nucleotides: TGTGCCAGCAGCTCCATGACCGCGGAAAAACTGTTTTTT.

The chain has TRBV7-9 and TRBJ2-1; unclear D gene. Looked up from germline, CDR1 is SEHNR and CDR2 is FQNEAQ (reference sequence). The CDR3 sequence is 13 residues long. The V gene lost 3 bases and the J gene lost 8 bases, with 11 bases spanning the gap. CDR3 DNA sequence: TGTGCCAGCAGCTTGATAGGAGTAGATGAGCAGTTCTTC. This encodes CASSLIGVDEQFF.